The 13 T cell receptor beta chains below all came from one sample that was sequenced in a study of CXCR3-negative and CXCR3-positive naive CD8 T cells (dated by TCRdb to the late 2010s). Sequenced using a NextSeq 550. The Human TCR Profiling Kit (MiLaboratory) was used to make UMI-labeled 5' RACE TRB cDNA libraries. Following reprocessing of the reads by TCRdb, the data hold one row per CDR3 protein sequence and no DNA is available. The sample table records some 130,000 distinct CDR3 sequences. In total, the top ten clones hold 0.29% of the sample. The sequenced sample was naive CXCR3- CD8+ T cells from blood. The label giving this sample's cell subset or site can be read as: CD45RO-CCR7+CD27+CD95- naive CD8+ T cells lacking CXCR3 (TNR3-). The source of these receptors is a human donor in good health. Some clones in this sample may be carry-over from other donors' samples.

The rearrangement links TRBV5-1 to TRBJ2-1; with no DNA, the TCRdb D assignment of TRBD2 cannot be verified. Germline V lookup: CDR1 SGHRS, CDR2 YFSETQ. The CDR3 runs 15 residues. The CDR3 loop reads CASSAGPMAPNEQFF.

The gene calls are TRBV29-1 and TRBJ2-1; lacking DNA, the TRBD1 call made by TCRdb goes unchecked. CDR1 is SQVTM, CDR2 ANQGSEA, per germline. The CDR3 loop spans 12 amino acids. The CDR3 loop is CSVETGTGEQFF.

The rearrangement uses TRBV4-3 and TRBJ2-3; the TCRdb D gene call, TRBD1, has no DNA to confirm it. This CDR3 comprises 18 residues. Germline lookup yields CDR1 LGHNA and CDR2 YSLEER. The chain's CDR3 is CASSRRAAGTGMADTQYF.

V and J are TRBV5-1 and TRBJ2-1. CDR1 and CDR2 (germline): SGHRS, YFSETQ. CDR3 length: 12 residues. The CDR3 protein is CASSGQHNEQFF.

V usage is TRBV29-1 and J usage is TRBJ2-7. Germline V gene data show CDR1 as SQVTM and CDR2 as ANQGSEA. CDR3 length: 11 residues. The chain's CDR3 is CSVVLTYEQYF.

J is TRBJ1-1 and V is TRBV15; no DNA is available, so the TRBD1 call from TCRdb remains unchecked. Germline CDR1 and CDR2: LNHNV and YYDKDF (reference sequence). The CDR3 contains 13 residues. The CDR3: CATSRSRGDEAFF.

This rearrangement joins TRBV25-1 to TRBJ2-5; TCRdb indicates TRBD1, and absent DNA this call remains unverified. The germline V gene encodes CDR1 MGHDK and CDR2 SYGVNS. This CDR3 region has 14 residues. The CDR3 reads CASSELVGGETQYF.

This chain joins TRBV7-8 and TRBJ1-5. Germline V gives CDR1 SGHVS, CDR2 FQNEAQ. This CDR3 comprises 13 residues. The CDR3 loop reads CASSPIDNQPQHF.

The V call is TRBV7-8, the J call TRBJ2-7; TCRdb outputs TRBD1, but without DNA this stays unchecked. The V gene's germline CDR1 is SGHVS and CDR2 FQNEAQ. This CDR3 has 14 amino acids. Here the CDR3 reads CASSPLGTGNEQYF.

V is TRBV4-1 and J is TRBJ2-7; the TCRdb D gene call, TRBD2, has no DNA to confirm it. Germline loops: CDR1 MGHRA, CDR2 YSYEKL. The CDR3 is 14 residues long. CDR3 protein: CASSQEAGGYEQYF.

The chain links TRBV28 to TRBJ1-1. Germline V gene lookup returns CDR1 MDHEN and CDR2 SYDVKM. The CDR3 consists of 13 residues. CDR3 protein: CASSLWGSENPFF.

This sequence joins TRBV10-2 and TRBJ2-7; the TCRdb D gene call, TRBD2, has no DNA to confirm it. CDR3 length: 13 residues. Per germline, CDR1 WSHSY and CDR2 SAAADI. This CDR3 is CASSDSDSYEQYF.

The J gene is TRBJ1-1, the V gene TRBV12-3 or TRBV12-4; as DNA is missing, the TRBD1 call by TCRdb cannot be tested. The CDR3 loop spans 14 amino acids. CDR3 region: CASGDTYPNTEAFF.